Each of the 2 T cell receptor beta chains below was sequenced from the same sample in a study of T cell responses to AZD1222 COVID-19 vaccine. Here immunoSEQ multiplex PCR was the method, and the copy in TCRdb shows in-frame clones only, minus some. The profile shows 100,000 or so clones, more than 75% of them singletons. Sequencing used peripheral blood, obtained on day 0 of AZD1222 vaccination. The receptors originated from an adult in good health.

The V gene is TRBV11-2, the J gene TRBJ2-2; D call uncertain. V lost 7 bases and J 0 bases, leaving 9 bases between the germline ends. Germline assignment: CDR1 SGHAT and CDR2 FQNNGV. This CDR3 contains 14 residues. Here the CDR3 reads CASMTLANTGELFF. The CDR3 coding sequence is TGTGCCAGCATGACTCTCGCGAACACCGGGGAGCTGTTTTTT.

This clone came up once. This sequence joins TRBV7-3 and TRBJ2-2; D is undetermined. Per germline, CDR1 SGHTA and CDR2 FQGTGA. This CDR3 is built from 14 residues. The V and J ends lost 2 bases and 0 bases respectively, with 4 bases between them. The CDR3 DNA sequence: TGTGCCAGCAGCTTATGGGCGAACACCGGGGAGCTGTTTTTT. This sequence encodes CASSLWANTGELFF.